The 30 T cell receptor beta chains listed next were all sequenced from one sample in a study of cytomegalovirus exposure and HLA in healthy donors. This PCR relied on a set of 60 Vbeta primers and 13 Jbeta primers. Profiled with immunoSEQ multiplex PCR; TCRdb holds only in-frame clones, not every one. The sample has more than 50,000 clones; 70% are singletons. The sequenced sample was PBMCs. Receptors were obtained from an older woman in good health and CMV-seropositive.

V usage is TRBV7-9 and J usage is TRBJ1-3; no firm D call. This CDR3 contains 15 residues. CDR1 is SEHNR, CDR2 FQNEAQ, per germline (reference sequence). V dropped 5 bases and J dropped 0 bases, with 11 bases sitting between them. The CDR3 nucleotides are TGTGCCAGCAGCCTCGGAAGGAGCTCTGGAAACACCATATATTTT. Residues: CASSLGRSSGNTIYF.

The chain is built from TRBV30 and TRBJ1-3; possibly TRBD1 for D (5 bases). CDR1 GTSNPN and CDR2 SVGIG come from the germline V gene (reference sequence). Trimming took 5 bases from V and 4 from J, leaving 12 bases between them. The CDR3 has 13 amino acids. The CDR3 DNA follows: TGTGCCTGGGCTAAGCAGGGAGGAAACACCATATATTTT. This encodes CAWAKQGGNTIYF.

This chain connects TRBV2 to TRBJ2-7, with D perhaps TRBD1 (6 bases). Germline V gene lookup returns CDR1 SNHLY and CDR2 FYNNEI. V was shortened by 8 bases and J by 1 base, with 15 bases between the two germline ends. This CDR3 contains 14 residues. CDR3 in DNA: TGTGCCAGCTCGGGTAGCAGGGGTTCCTACGAGCAGTACTTC. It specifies CASSGSRGSYEQYF.

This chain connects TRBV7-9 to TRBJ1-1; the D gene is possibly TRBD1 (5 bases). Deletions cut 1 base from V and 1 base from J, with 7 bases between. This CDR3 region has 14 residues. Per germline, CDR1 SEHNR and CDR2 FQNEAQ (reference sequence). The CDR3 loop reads CASSLGQGNTEAFF. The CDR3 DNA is TGTGCCAGCAGCTTAGGGCAGGGGAACACTGAAGCTTTCTTT. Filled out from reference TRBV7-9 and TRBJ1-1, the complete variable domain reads DTGVSQNPRHKITKRGQNVTFRCDPISEHNRLYWYRQTLGQGPEFLTYFQNEAQLEKSRLLSDRFSAERPKGSFSTLEIQRTEQGDSAMYLCASSLGQGNTEAFFGQGTRLTVV.

DNA for the CDR3: TGTGCCAGCAGCTTCGCAGGGACAGGGGACGAGCAGTACTTC. It translates to CASSFAGTGDEQYF. The chain links TRBV11-2 to TRBJ2-7, with 10 bases identical to TRBD1. The trim removed 3 bases at V and 5 bases at J, leaving 4 bases unmatched. Germline assignment: CDR1 SGHAT and CDR2 FQNNGV. This CDR3 is built from 14 residues.

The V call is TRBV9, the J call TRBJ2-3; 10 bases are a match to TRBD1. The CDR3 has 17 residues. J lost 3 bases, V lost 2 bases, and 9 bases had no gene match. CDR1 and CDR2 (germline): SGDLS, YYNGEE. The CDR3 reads CASSVSTGTGVTDTQYF. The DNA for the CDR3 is TGTGCCAGCAGCGTTTCCACCGGGACAGGGGTAACAGATACGCAGTATTTT.

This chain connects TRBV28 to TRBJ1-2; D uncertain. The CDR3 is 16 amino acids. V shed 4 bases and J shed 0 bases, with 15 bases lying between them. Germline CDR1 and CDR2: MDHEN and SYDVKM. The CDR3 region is CASSSPDTAPNYGYTF. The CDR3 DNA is TGTGCCAGCAGTTCCCCCGACACCGCCCCTAACTATGGCTACACCTTC.

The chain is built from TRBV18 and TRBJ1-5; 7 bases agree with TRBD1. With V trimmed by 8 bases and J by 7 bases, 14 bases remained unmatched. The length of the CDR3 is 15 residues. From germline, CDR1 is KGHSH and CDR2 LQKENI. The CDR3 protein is CASAEQQGMGQPQHF. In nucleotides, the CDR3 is TGTGCCAGCGCGGAACAACAGGGGATGGGGCAGCCCCAGCATTTT.

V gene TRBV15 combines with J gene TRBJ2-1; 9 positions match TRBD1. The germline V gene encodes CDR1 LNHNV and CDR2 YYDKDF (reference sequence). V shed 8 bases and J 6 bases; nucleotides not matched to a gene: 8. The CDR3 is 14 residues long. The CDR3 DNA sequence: TGTGCCACCTCCGGGACAGGGTATTCCAATGAGCAGTTCTTC. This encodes CATSGTGYSNEQFF.

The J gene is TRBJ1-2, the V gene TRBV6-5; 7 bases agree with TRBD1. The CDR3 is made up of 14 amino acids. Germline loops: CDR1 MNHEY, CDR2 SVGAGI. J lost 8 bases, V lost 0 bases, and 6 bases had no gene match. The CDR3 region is CASSYSWWDSGYTF. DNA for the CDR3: TGTGCCAGCAGTTACTCGTGGTGGGACAGCGGCTACACCTTC.

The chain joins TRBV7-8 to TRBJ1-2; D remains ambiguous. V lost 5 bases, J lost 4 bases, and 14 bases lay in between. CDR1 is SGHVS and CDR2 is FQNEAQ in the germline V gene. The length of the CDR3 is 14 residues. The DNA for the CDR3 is TGTGCCAGCAGCCCAGACTTGAGGAGCTATGGCTACACCTTC. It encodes CASSPDLRSYGYTF.

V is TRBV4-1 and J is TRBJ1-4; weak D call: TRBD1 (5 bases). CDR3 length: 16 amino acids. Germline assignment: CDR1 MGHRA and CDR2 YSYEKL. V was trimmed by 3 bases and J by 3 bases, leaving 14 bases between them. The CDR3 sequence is CASSQGGTAANEKLFF. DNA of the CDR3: TGCGCCAGCAGCCAGGGGGGGACGGCAGCTAATGAAAAACTGTTTTTT.

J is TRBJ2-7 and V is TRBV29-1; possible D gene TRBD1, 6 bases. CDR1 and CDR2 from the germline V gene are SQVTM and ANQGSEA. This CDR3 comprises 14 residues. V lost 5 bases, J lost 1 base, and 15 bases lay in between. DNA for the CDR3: TGCAGCGTTTATGGGGCAAGGGGGTCCTACGAGCAGTACTTC. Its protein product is CSVYGARGSYEQYF.

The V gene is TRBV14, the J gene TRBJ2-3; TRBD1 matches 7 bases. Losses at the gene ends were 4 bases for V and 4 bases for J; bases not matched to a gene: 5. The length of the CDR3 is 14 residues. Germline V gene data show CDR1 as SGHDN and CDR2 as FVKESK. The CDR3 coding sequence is TGTGCCAGCAGCCTTGACAGGGTACCAGATACGCAGTATTTT. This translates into CASSLDRVPDTQYF. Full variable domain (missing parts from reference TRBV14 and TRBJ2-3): EAGVTQFPSHSVIEKGQTVTLRCDPISGHDNLYWYRRVMGKEIKFLLHFVKESKQDESGMPNNRFLAERTGGTYSTLKVQPAELEDSGVYFCASSLDRVPDTQYFGPGTRLTVL.

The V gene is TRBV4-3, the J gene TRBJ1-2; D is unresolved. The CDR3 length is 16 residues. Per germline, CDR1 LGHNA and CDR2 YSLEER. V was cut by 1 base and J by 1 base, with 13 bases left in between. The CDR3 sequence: CASSQGWLGSNYGYTF. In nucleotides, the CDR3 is TGCGCCAGCAGCCAAGGTTGGTTAGGGAGTAACTATGGCTACACCTTC.

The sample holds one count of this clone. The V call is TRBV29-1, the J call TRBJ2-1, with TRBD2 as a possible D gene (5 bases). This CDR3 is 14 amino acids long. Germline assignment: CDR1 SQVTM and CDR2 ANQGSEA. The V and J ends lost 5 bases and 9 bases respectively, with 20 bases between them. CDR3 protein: CSVLRGGVEREQFF. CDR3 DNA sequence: TGCAGCGTTCTTCGGGGTGGCGTAGAACGTGAGCAGTTCTTC.

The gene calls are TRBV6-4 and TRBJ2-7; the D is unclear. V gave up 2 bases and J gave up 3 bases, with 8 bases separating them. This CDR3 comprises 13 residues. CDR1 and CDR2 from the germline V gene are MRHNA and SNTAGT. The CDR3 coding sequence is TGTGCCAGCAGTGACGTGGAGTTCTACGAGCAGTACTTC. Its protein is CASSDVEFYEQYF.

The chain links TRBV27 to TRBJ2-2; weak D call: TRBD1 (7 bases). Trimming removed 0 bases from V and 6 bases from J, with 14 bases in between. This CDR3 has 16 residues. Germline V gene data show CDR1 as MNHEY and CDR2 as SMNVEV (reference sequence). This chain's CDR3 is CASSLSGGQFPGELFF. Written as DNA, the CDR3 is TGTGCCAGCAGTTTATCGGGGGGACAGTTCCCCGGGGAGCTGTTTTTT.

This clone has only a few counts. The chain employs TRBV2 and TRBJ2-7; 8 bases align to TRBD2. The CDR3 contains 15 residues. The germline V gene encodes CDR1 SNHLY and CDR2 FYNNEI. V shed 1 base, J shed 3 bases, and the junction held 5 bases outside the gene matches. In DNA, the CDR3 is TGTGCCAGCAGTGAAGACACGGGGGGGTTCTACGAGCAGTACTTC. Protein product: CASSEDTGGFYEQYF.

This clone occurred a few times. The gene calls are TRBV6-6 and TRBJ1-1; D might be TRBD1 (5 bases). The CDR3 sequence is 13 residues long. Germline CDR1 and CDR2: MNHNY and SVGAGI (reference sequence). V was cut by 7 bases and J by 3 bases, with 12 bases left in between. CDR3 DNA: TGTGCCAGCACCGCCCGCAGGGACACTGAAGCTTTCTTT. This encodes CASTARRDTEAFF.

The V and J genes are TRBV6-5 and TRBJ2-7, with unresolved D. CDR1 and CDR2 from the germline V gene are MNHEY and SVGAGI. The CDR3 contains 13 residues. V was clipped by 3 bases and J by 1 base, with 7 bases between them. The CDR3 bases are TGTGCCAGCAGTTATACACCTTCCTACGAGCAGTACTTC. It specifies CASSYTPSYEQYF.

The CDR3 coding sequence is TGCAGCGTGATTAGCGGACAGGGTTACAATCAGCCCCAGCATTTT. Protein sequence: CSVISGQGYNQPQHF. The chain carries TRBV29-1 and TRBJ1-5, with 8 bases that match TRBD1. V shed 6 bases, J shed 3 bases, and the junction held 10 bases outside the gene matches. The CDR3 is 15 residues long. The germline CDR1 and CDR2 sequences are SQVTM and ANQGSEA.

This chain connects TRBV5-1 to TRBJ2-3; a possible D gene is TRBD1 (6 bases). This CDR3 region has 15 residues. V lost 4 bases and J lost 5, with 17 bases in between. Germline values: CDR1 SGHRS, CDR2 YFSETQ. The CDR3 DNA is TGCGCCAGCAGCGTCTCCGGGACATCGGGAGATACGCAGTATTTT. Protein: CASSVSGTSGDTQYF.

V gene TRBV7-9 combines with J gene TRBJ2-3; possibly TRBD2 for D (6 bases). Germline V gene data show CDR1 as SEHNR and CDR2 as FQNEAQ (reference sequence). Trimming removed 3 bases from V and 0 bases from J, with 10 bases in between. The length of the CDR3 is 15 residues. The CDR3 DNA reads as TGTGCCAGCAGCTTGGACGGGACTAGCACAGATACGCAGTATTTT. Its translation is CASSLDGTSTDTQYF.

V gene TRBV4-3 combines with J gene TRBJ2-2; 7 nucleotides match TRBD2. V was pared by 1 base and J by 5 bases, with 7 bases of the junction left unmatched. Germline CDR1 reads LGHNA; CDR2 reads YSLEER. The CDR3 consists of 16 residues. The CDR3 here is CASSQAVGGVTGELFF. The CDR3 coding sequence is TGCGCCAGCAGCCAAGCCGTGGGGGGGGTTACCGGGGAGCTGTTTTTT.

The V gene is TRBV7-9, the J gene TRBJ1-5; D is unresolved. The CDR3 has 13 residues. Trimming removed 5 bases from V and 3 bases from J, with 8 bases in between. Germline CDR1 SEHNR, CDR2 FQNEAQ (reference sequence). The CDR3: CASSPQNNQPQHF. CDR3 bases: TGTGCCAGCAGCCCACAGAACAATCAGCCCCAGCATTTT. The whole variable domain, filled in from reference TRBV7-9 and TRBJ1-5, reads DTGVSQNPRHKITKRGQNVTFRCDPISEHNRLYWYRQTLGQGPEFLTYFQNEAQLEKSRLLSDRFSAERPKGSFSTLEIQRTEQGDSAMYLCASSPQNNQPQHFGDGTRLSIL.

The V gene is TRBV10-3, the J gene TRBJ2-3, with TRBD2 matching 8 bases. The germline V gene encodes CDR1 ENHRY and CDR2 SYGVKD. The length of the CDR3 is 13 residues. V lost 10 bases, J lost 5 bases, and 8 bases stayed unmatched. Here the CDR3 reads CATTRGGKDTQYF. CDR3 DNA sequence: TGTGCCACTACCCGGGGGGGAAAAGATACGCAGTATTTT.

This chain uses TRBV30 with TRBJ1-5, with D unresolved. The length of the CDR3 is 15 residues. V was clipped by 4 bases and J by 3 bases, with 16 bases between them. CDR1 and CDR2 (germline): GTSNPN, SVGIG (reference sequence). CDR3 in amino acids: CAWIPWTQSNQPQHF. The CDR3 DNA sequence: TGTGCCTGGATCCCCTGGACTCAATCCAATCAGCCCCAGCATTTT.

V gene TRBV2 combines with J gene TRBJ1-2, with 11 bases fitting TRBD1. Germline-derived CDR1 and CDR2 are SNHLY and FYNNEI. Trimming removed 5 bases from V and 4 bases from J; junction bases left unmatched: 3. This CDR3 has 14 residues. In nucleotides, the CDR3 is TGTGCCAGCAGTTCGGACAGGGGGCCCTATGGCTACACCTTC. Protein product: CASSSDRGPYGYTF. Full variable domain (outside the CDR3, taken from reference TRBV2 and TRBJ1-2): EPEVTQTPSHQVTQMGQEVILRCVPISNHLYFYWYRQILGQKVEFLVSFYNNEISEKSEIFDDQFSVERPDGSNFTLKIRSTKLEDSAMYFCASSSDRGPYGYTFGSGTRLTVV.

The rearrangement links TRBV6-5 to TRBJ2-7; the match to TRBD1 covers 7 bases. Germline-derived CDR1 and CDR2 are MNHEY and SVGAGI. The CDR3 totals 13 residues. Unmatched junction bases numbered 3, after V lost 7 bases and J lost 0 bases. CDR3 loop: CASKDRSSYEQYF. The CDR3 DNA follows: TGTGCCAGCAAGGACAGGAGCTCCTACGAGCAGTACTTC.